The 20 T cell receptor beta chains below come from one sample, sequenced in a study of blood T cell repertoires in COVID-19. Profiled with immunoSEQ multiplex PCR; TCRdb holds only in-frame clones, not every one. The sample consists of about 16,000 clones, around 90% of them appearing once. Sequencing input: peripheral blood. The receptors shown here come from a human donor in a cohort sampled during active COVID-19.

The chain recombines TRBV28 with TRBJ1-1; 9 bases are shared with TRBD1. The length of the CDR3 is 13 residues. Looked up from germline, CDR1 is MDHEN and CDR2 is SYDVKM. V shed 8 bases, J shed 7 bases, and the junction held 8 bases outside the gene matches. CDR3 DNA: TGTGCCAGCGGAATACAGGGGGCGTTTGAAGCTTTCTTT. Translated: CASGIQGAFEAFF.

This rearrangement joins TRBV5-1 to TRBJ2-3; 7 nucleotides match TRBD1. With 0 bases clipped from V and 0 bases from J, the junction kept 4 bases outside the gene matches. CDR1 and CDR2 from the germline V gene are SGHRS and YFSETQ. The CDR3 loop spans 16 amino acids. The CDR3 reads CASSLEGGLSTDTQYF. CDR3 DNA sequence: TGCGCCAGCAGCTTGGAAGGGGGCCTCAGCACAGATACGCAGTATTTT.

J is TRBJ1-3 and V is TRBV4-1; TRBD1 aligns across 7 bases. Germline V gene lookup returns CDR1 MGHRA and CDR2 YSYEKL. This CDR3 has 17 residues. After removal of 0 bases from V and 4 bases from J, the junction contained 9 bases not matched to a gene. Written as DNA, the CDR3 is TGCGCCAGCAGCCAAGATCGGACAGGCGTTGTGGGAAACACCATATATTTT. It encodes CASSQDRTGVVGNTIYF.

The chain joins TRBV7-9 to TRBJ2-7; D gene uncertain. The CDR3 length is 12 residues. V lost 5 bases, J lost 5 bases, and 10 bases lay in between. Germline V gives CDR1 SEHNR, CDR2 FQNEAQ (reference sequence). CDR3 protein: CASSLRSDEQYF. The DNA for the CDR3 is TGTGCCAGCAGCCTGAGATCCGACGAGCAGTACTTC. The full variable domain, with the rest looked up from reference TRBV7-9 and TRBJ2-7, is DTGVSQNPRHKITKRGQNVTFRCDPISEHNRLYWYRQTLGQGPEFLTYFQNEAQLEKSRLLSDRFSAERPKGSFSTLEIQRTEQGDSAMYLCASSLRSDEQYFGPGTRLTVT.

J is TRBJ2-7 and V is TRBV5-4, with TRBD1 matching 9 bases. The CDR3 covers 14 residues. Germline CDR1 SGHNT, CDR2 YYREEE (reference sequence). V gave up 4 bases and J gave up 3 bases; unmatched junction bases: 5. The CDR3 reads CASSIPGQGYEQYF. The CDR3 nucleotides are TGTGCCAGCAGCATTCCGGGACAGGGCTACGAGCAGTACTTC.

The CDR3 here is CASSTTQGTSYEQYF. CDR3 bases: TGTGCCAGCAGTACGACACAGGGGACCTCCTACGAGCAGTACTTC. J is TRBJ2-7 and V is TRBV27, with TRBD1 matching 7 bases. The germline V gene has CDR1 MNHEY and CDR2 SMNVEV (reference sequence). The CDR3 spans 15 residues. Trimming at V came to 5 bases and at J to 0 bases, leaving 7 bases not matched to a gene.

V and J are TRBV4-3 and TRBJ1-1; D is perhaps TRBD1 (6 bases). V shed 5 bases and J shed 1 base, with 11 bases lying between them. The germline gives CDR1 LGHNA, CDR2 YSLEER. The CDR3 is 14 residues long. Written as DNA, the CDR3 is TGCGCCAGCAGCACGGGACACCCGAACACTGAAGCTTTCTTT. Its protein product is CASSTGHPNTEAFF.

This chain links TRBV27 with TRBJ2-5; possible D gene TRBD1, 5 bases. This CDR3 comprises 13 residues. Germline V CDR1 and CDR2: MNHEY, SMNVEV (reference sequence). Between the trimmed V and J ends, which lost 9 bases and 5 bases, there was a span of 16 bases. The CDR3 nucleotides read TGTGCCAGTCAGGTCAGGGCACGGGAGACCCAGTACTTC. Encoded protein: CASQVRARETQYF.

This rearrangement joins TRBV11-3 to TRBJ1-2; the D gene is possibly TRBD1 (6 bases). Germline V gene sequence: CDR1 SGHNT, CDR2 YENEEA. CDR3 size: 13 residues. V lost 5 bases and J 2 bases, leaving 9 bases between the germline ends. CDR3 sequence (DNA): TGTGCCAGCAGCCCGGACAGAAACTATGGCTACACCTTC. Encoded protein: CASSPDRNYGYTF.

J is TRBJ2-5 and V is TRBV27, with a tentative D call TRBD1 (6 bases). V was pared by 5 bases and J by 5 bases, with 21 bases between. Looked up from germline, CDR1 is MNHEY and CDR2 is SMNVEV (reference sequence). The CDR3 is 16 residues long. The CDR3: CASSLQPTGALETQYF. The CDR3 nucleotides are TGTGCCAGCAGTCTCCAACCGACAGGTGCGTTGGAGACCCAGTACTTC.

The chain joins TRBV5-1 to TRBJ2-3; 8 nucleotides match TRBD2. The CDR3 consists of 14 residues. CDR1 SGHRS and CDR2 YFSETQ come from the germline V gene. The trim removed 10 bases at V and 5 bases at J, leaving 12 bases unmatched. CDR3 DNA sequence: TGCGCCTCCTCTCTCCCGGGGGGGGAAGATACGCAGTATTTT. Translating gives CASSLPGGEDTQYF.

In its sample, this clone was seen a few times. The V call is TRBV5-1, the J call TRBJ2-7, with D possibly matching TRBD2 (6 bases). Trimming left V 4 bases short and J 0 bases short, with 8 bases between. CDR1 SGHRS and CDR2 YFSETQ come from the germline V gene. The CDR3 runs 13 residues. CDR3 nucleotides: TGCGCCAGCAGCGGGACTGACTCCTACGAGCAGTACTTC. It encodes CASSGTDSYEQYF.

This clone was recorded once. The CDR3 protein is CASSETGDGNTIYF. DNA of the CDR3: TGTGCCAGCAGTGAAACAGGGGATGGAAACACCATATATTTT. This chain joins TRBV6-1 and TRBJ1-3; 7 bases agree with TRBD1. V lost 2 bases, J lost 3 bases, and 1 base stayed unmatched. The CDR3 spans 14 residues. CDR1 and CDR2 from the germline V gene are MNHNS and SASEGT.

The chain recombines TRBV19 with TRBJ2-2; 10 bases are a match to TRBD2. Germline V gene lookup returns CDR1 LNHDA and CDR2 SQIVND (reference sequence). The CDR3 is made up of 15 amino acids. Trimming removed 5 bases from V and 3 bases from J; junction bases left unmatched: 3. This CDR3 is CASSLAGGYTGELFF. CDR3 DNA: TGTGCCAGTAGTTTAGCGGGGGGCTACACCGGGGAGCTGTTTTTT.

With respect to this clone: Mismatch with germline at one junction end may stem from a read error. The chain links TRBV15 to TRBJ2-7; 9 bases agree with TRBD1. The CDR3 is 15 amino acids. Germline V gives CDR1 LNHNV, CDR2 YYDKDF (reference sequence). The CDR3 is CAASKYIGQGYEQYF. The CDR3 nucleotides are TGTGCCGCCAGCAAATACATTGGACAGGGGTACGAGCAGTACTTC.

This clone was recorded only once. The genes are TRBV5-1 and TRBJ2-7; D gene ambiguous. V shed 0 bases and J shed 3 bases, with 10 bases lying between them. Germline lookup yields CDR1 SGHRS and CDR2 YFSETQ. The length of the CDR3 is 14 residues. The CDR3, as DNA: TGCGCCAGCAGCTTGGCGCCTGACATCTACGAGCAGTACTTC. It specifies CASSLAPDIYEQYF.

This clone was seen more than once but under ten times. The gene calls are TRBV13 and TRBJ2-7; TRBD2 agrees at 11 bases. Losses at the gene ends were 5 bases for V and 0 bases for J; bases not matched to a gene: 3. The CDR3 covers 15 residues. The germline CDR1 and CDR2 sequences are PRHDT and FYEKMQ (reference sequence). The CDR3 region has the DNA TGTGCCAGCAGCCTGACTAGCGGGGACTCCTACGAGCAGTACTTC. Its translation is CASSLTSGDSYEQYF.

CDR3 DNA sequence: TGTGCCAGCAGCCGTGACAGGGGCACTGAAGCTTTCTTT. This encodes CASSRDRGTEAFF. The chain links TRBV28 to TRBJ1-1, with 8 bases identical to TRBD1. Germline V gene lookup returns CDR1 MDHEN and CDR2 SYDVKM. There are 13 residues in the CDR3. The V segment lost 6 bases and the J segment 4 bases; nucleotides outside the gene matches: 4. Combining the CDR3 with reference TRBV28 and TRBJ1-1 gives the whole variable domain DVKVTQSSRYLVKRTGEKVFLECVQDMDHENMFWYRQDPGLGLRLIYFSYDVKMKEKGDIPEGYSVSREKKERFSLILESASTNQTSMYLCASSRDRGTEAFFGQGTRLTVV.

The chain links TRBV4-2 to TRBJ2-5, with 9 bases lining up with TRBD2. In germline, CDR1 is LGHNA, CDR2 YNFKEQ. The CDR3 spans 16 residues. V was clipped by 3 bases and J by 2 bases; unmatched bases: 7. CDR3: CASSHESLAGQETQYF. The CDR3 DNA sequence: TGTGCCAGCAGCCATGAATCACTAGCGGGTCAAGAGACCCAGTACTTC.

By share of the sample, this clone is medium-sized. The chain combines TRBV2 with TRBJ2-3, with 13 bases identical to TRBD2. V was pared by 6 bases and J by 3 bases, with 3 bases of the junction left unmatched. Germline lookup yields CDR1 SNHLY and CDR2 FYNNEI. There are 15 residues in the CDR3. The CDR3 loop reads CASSGLAGDTDTQYF. Written as DNA, the CDR3 is TGTGCCAGCAGCGGACTAGCGGGAGATACAGATACGCAGTATTTT.